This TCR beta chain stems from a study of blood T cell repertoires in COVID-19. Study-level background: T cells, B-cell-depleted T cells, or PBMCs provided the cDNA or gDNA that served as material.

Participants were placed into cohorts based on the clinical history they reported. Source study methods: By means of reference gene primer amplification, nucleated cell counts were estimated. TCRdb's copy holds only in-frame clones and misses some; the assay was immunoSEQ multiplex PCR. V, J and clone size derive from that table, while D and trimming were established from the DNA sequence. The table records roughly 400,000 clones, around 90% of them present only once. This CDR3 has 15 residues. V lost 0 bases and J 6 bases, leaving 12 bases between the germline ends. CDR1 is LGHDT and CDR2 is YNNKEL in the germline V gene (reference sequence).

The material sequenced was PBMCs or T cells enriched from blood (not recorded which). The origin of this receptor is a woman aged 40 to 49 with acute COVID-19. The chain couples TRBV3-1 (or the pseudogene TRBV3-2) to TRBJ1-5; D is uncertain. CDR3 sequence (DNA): TGTGCCAGCAGCCAAGATCGTGGGCTGGTTCAGCCCCAGCATTTT. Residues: CASSQDRGLVQPQHF.